The present T cell receptor (beta chain) was sequenced within a study of cytomegalovirus exposure and HLA in healthy donors. Vbeta (60) and Jbeta (13) primers were used in the PCR. Assay: immunoSEQ multiplex PCR; the TCRdb copy retains only in-frame clones and omits some. Here the sample spans around 140,000 clones, 82% being singletons. Study results and caveats: Cytomegalovirus association was listed for under 200 TCR beta chains. In a later analysis, parvovirus B19, influenza, CMV and Epstein-Barr virus appeared linked to several top co-occurrence clusters. V- and J-gene trimming of TCR beta was linked (in a later analysis) to a missense DCLRE1C variant.

As for this clone: Its target is not known.

The specimen was PBMCs. The receptor's source is a woman in her sixties in good health and CMV-seropositive.

CDR3 protein: CASSLIPGQGPYEQYF. Written as DNA, the CDR3 is TGCGCCAGCAGCCTTATCCCGGGACAGGGGCCCTACGAGCAGTACTTC. The chain carries TRBV4-3 and TRBJ2-7; 10 bases are shared with TRBD1. Germline loops: CDR1 LGHNA, CDR2 YSLEER. The ends lost 4 bases at V and 2 bases at J; junction bases unmatched: 8. The CDR3 runs 16 residues.